The rows below give T cell receptor beta chains drawn from one sample of a study of cytomegalovirus exposure and HLA in healthy donors. Data came from immunoSEQ multiplex PCR; TCRdb stores just in-frame clones and leaves some out. The data hold 150,000 to 200,000 clones, with about 90% observed a single time. The sequencing sample was made of PBMCs. The source is a girl younger than two in good health and CMV-seronegative. Each CDR3 is given with its conserved first and last residue. A D gene is named only where the DNA matches it firmly. Clone size is shown for a subset of rows, as once, few, many or a class of expanded clone.

size	V	J	D	CDR3	DNA
.	TRBV12-5	TRBJ2-5	.	CASGFSETQYF	TGTGCTAGTGGTTTTTCGGAGACCCAGTACTTC
.	TRBV7-9	TRBJ1-1	TRBD1	CASSFPGPGGDPGTEAFF	TGTGCCAGCAGCTTCCCGGGGCCAGGGGGCGACCCGGGAACTGAAGCTTTCTTT
.	TRBV5-1	TRBJ2-3	TRBD2	CASSLGVSSGRADTQYF	TGCGCCAGCAGCTTGGGCGTTTCTAGCGGGAGGGCAGATACGCAGTATTTT
.	TRBV19	TRBJ1-6	TRBD1	CASRFGDRDNSPLHF	TGTGCCAGTAGATTTGGAGACAGGGACAATTCACCCCTCCACTTT
.	TRBV7-8	TRBJ2-3	.	CASSLAGGATDTQYF	TGTGCCAGCAGCTTAGCGGGAGGCGCCACAGATACGCAGTATTTT
.	TRBV15	TRBJ1-5	.	CATSRDRNQPQHF	TGTGCCACCAGCAGAGATCGGAATCAGCCCCAGCATTTT
.	TRBV10-3	TRBJ2-3	TRBD2	CAISAGGNTDTQYF	TGTGCCATCAGCGCGGGGGGGAACACAGATACGCAGTATTTT
.	TRBV13	TRBJ1-1	.	CASSGRQAEAFF	TGTGCCAGCAGCGGCAGACAGGCTGAAGCTTTCTTT
.	TRBV5-1	TRBJ1-5	TRBD1	CASSLAGGGQPQHF	TGCGCCAGCAGCTTGGCAGGGGGTGGACAGCCCCAGCATTTT
.	TRBV30	TRBJ2-1	TRBD2	CAWSAIAGGPNEQFF	TGTGCCTGGAGCGCTATAGCGGGAGGGCCGAATGAGCAGTTCTTC
.	TRBV7-9	TRBJ1-1	.	CASSSPYGVTEAFF	TGTGCCAGCAGCTCTCCATACGGAGTCACTGAAGCTTTCTTT
.	TRBV4-1	TRBJ1-1	.	CASSQSEGGNTEAFF	TGCGCCAGCAGCCAATCCGAGGGGGGGAACACTGAGGCTTTCTTT
.	TRBV10-3	TRBJ2-1	TRBD1	CAISDLDGTGTYNEQFF	TGTGCCATCAGTGACCTTGACGGGACAGGGACCTACAATGAGCAGTTCTTC
.	TRBV5-1	TRBJ2-5	.	CASSFPDPKGGTQYF	TGCGCCAGCAGCTTCCCTGACCCAAAAGGGGGGACCCAGTACTTC
few	TRBV10-3	TRBJ2-7	TRBD2	CAISGLAGSGEQYF	TGTGCCATCAGTGGACTAGCGGGGTCTGGCGAGCAGTACTTC
once	TRBV5-4	TRBJ2-1	TRBD2	CASTKPGGPLWEQFF	TGTGCCAGCACCAAACCGGGAGGGCCTTTGTGGGAGCAGTTCTTC
.	TRBV5-1	TRBJ1-6	.	CASSLEAGPNSPLHF	TGCGCCAGCAGCTTGGAGGCAGGCCCTAATTCACCCCTCCACTTT
.	TRBV19	TRBJ1-1	.	CASSTYYRSTEAFF	TGTGCCAGTAGTACCTATTACAGAAGCACTGAAGCTTTCTTT
.	TRBV10-3	TRBJ2-1	TRBD2	CAIWQGGTYNEQFF	TGTGCCATCTGGCAGGGAGGGACGTACAATGAGCAGTTCTTC
.	TRBV7-2	TRBJ1-4	.	CASSLALSAANEKLFF	TGTGCCAGCAGCTTAGCGCTATCGGCGGCTAATGAAAAACTGTTTTTT
.	TRBV27	TRBJ1-2	TRBD1	CASSLRGQGARGYTF	TGTGCCAGCAGTTTAAGGGGGCAGGGGGCGCGCGGCTACACCTTC
.	TRBV7-7	TRBJ1-1	TRBD1	CASSINRGSEAFF	TGTGCCAGCAGCATAAACAGGGGATCTGAAGCTTTCTTT
.	TRBV7-3	TRBJ2-1	TRBD1	CASSQTGGGDEQFF	TGTGCCAGCAGCCAGACAGGGGGCGGAGATGAGCAGTTCTTC
once	TRBV5-1	TRBJ1-1	TRBD1	CASSLTGVGTEAFF	TGCGCCAGCAGCCTGACAGGGGTTGGCACTGAAGCTTTCTTT
.	TRBV13	TRBJ2-5	.	CASSHLGGQETQYF	TGTGCCAGCAGCCACCTGGGGGGACAAGAGACCCAGTACTTC
.	TRBV4-1	TRBJ1-2	.	CASSQNRVLYGYTF	TGCGCCAGCAGCCAGAACAGGGTCCTCTATGGCTACACCTTC
.	TRBV10-3	TRBJ2-3	TRBD2	CAISEGDSGSHTDTQYF	TGTGCCATCAGTGAGGGGGATAGCGGGAGTCACACAGATACGCAGTATTTT
few	TRBV7-9	TRBJ1-5	TRBD1	CASSEETGFGNQPQHF	TGTGCCAGCAGCGAGGAGACAGGGTTCGGGAATCAGCCCCAGCATTTT
.	TRBV5-4	TRBJ2-4	TRBD1	CASSFQATGGNLAKNIQYF	TGTGCCAGCAGCTTTCAAGCGACAGGGGGAAACCTAGCCAAAAACATTCAGTACTTC
.	TRBV15	TRBJ1-5	TRBD1	CATSRGPGQGSNSNQPQHF	TGTGCCACCAGCAGGGGCCCCGGACAGGGCAGTAATAGCAATCAGCCCCAGCATTTT
.	TRBV6-5	TRBJ1-5	.	CASSYSREAGQPQHF	TGTGCCAGCAGTTACTCGCGGGAAGCGGGTCAGCCCCAGCATTTT
once	TRBV5-1	TRBJ1-1	.	CASSLEPWGGRFRNTEAFF	TGCGCCAGCAGCTTGGAACCGTGGGGGGGGAGGTTCAGGAACACTGAAGCTTTCTTT
.	TRBV4-1	TRBJ1-3	.	CASSSLGVGNTIYF	TGCGCCAGCAGCTCCCTCGGGGTTGGAAACACCATATATTTT
.	TRBV5-1	TRBJ1-1	.	CASSLDLGGSEAFF	TGCGCCAGCAGCTTGGACCTCGGAGGGTCTGAAGCTTTCTTT
.	TRBV19	TRBJ2-1	.	CATRASSTPFYNEQFF	TGTGCCACGAGGGCCTCCTCAACGCCTTTTTACAATGAGCAGTTCTTC